Below, 3 T cell receptor beta chains from the same sample are listed, as sequenced in a study of PD-1 blockade in classical Hodgkin lymphoma. Clones were sequenced by immunoSEQ multiplex PCR, and TCRdb holds only the in-frame ones, with some missing. The sample consists of around 45,000 clones, roughly 78% of them appearing once. The time point is: cycle 4 day 1 (C4D1), after more than 5 weeks of nivolumab. Relapse was seen in all patients after autologous stem cell transplantation, and brentuximab vedotin exposure was variable. The sample consisted of peripheral blood mononuclear cells (PBMCs), taken before the fourth cycle of nivolumab. These receptors were obtained from a human donor with classical Hodgkin lymphoma.

The rearrangement links TRBV6-1 to TRBJ2-7; possibly TRBD1 for D (6 bases). Germline loops: CDR1 MNHNS, CDR2 SASEGT. V was pared by 5 bases and J by 3 bases, with 17 bases between. This CDR3 spans 15 amino acids. The CDR3 is CASSSQGAQDYEQYF. DNA of the CDR3: TGTGCCAGCAGTTCACAGGGAGCCCAGGACTACGAGCAGTACTTC.

The V and J genes are TRBV18 and TRBJ2-4; 7 bases match TRBD1. CDR3 size: 15 residues. The V gene's germline CDR1 is KGHSH and CDR2 LQKENI. V shed 0 bases, J shed 7 bases, and the junction held 6 bases outside the gene matches. The CDR3 nucleotides read TGTGCCAGCTCACCACCACAGGGGCGCGGGAACATTCAGTACTTC. It codes for CASSPPQGRGNIQYF.

V gene TRBV6-5 combines with J gene TRBJ2-2; 9 bases map to TRBD1. The CDR3 runs to 15 residues. J lost 0 bases, V lost 6 bases, and 2 bases had no gene match. Germline CDR1 is MNHEY and CDR2 is SVGAGI. CDR3 DNA sequence: TGTGCCAGCAGGCGACAGGGGGCGAACACCGGGGAGCTGTTTTTT. This gives the protein CASRRQGANTGELFF.